The 25 T cell receptor beta chains listed next were all sequenced from one sample in a study of T cells in Graves' hyperthyroidism and ophthalmopathy. From RNA transcripts, TCR beta CDR3 regions were amplified. Initially, a first-round RT-PCR of the TCR CDR3 employed the HTBI primer set. MiXCR, applied by TCRdb to the multiplex PCR reads, yields one record per CDR3 protein. This table has more than 450,000 distinct CDR3 sequences, 14% appearing once. Sequences were obtained from blood. These receptors were collected from a middle-aged woman with Graves' hyperthyroidism.

A remark on this clonotype: A read error may be the cause here, since a much bigger clone is one base away. This chain uses TRBV7-8 with TRBJ1-5; D might be TRBD1 (6 bases). CDR3 length: 15 residues. Germline loops: CDR1 SGHVS, CDR2 FQNEAQ. CDR3 protein: CAGSPQGNSNQPQHF. Here the CDR3 DNA reads TGTGCCGGCAGCCCCCAGGGGAATAGCAATCAGCCCCAGCATTTT.

The gene calls are TRBV5-6 and TRBJ1-2; D is unresolved. Germline V gene lookup returns CDR1 SGHDT and CDR2 YYEEEE. The CDR3 has 14 residues. V lost 4 bases to trimming and J lost 8 bases, with 18 bases between them. In DNA form, the CDR3 reads TGTGCCAGCAGCCCGTACAAGATCGTAGGGGGCTACACCTTC. Its protein product is CASSPYKIVGGYTF.

This clonotype was observed a few times. The chain is built from TRBV4-2 and TRBJ2-3; 10 bases are shared with TRBD1. The germline V gene has CDR1 LGHNA and CDR2 YNFKEQ. Trimming removed 0 bases from V and 4 bases from J; junction bases left unmatched: 1. This CDR3 region has 15 residues. The CDR3 DNA is TGTGCCAGCAGCCAAGATGGACAGGGGGCAGATACGCAGTATTTT. Protein product: CASSQDGQGADTQYF.

This clonotype was picked up a small number of times. The chain carries TRBV29-1 and TRBJ2-7, with no clear D. Germline V gives CDR1 SQVTM, CDR2 ANQGSEA. Trimming removed 0 bases at V and 1 base at J, with 10 bases between. The CDR3 spans 14 residues. CDR3 sequence reads: CSVEDTASSYEQYF. The CDR3 region has the DNA TGCAGCGTTGAAGATACTGCGAGTTCCTACGAGCAGTACTTC.

This sequence joins TRBV12-3 or TRBV12-4 and TRBJ2-3, with D perhaps matching TRBD1 or TRBD2 (6 bases each). CDR3 length: 16 residues. The V gene lost 6 bases and the J gene lost 4 bases, with 20 bases spanning the gap. CDR3 region: CASSEGGTIVPDTQYF. In DNA form, the CDR3 reads TGTGCCAGCAGCGAAGGCGGGACAATCGTCCCAGATACGCAGTATTTT.

The chain links TRBV6-1 to TRBJ1-2; 7 positions agree with TRBD1. Germline trimming cut 5 bases from V and 4 bases from J; bases unmatched to any gene: 4. The CDR3 has 13 residues. The germline CDR1 and CDR2 sequences are MNHNS and SASEGT. CDR3 sequence (DNA): TGTGCCAGCAGTCGGACAGGAGGCTATGGCTACACCTTC. It is translated as CASSRTGGYGYTF.

This clonotype was counted ten times or more. The CDR3 sequence is CASAKGLAGVPSLEQFF. CDR3 sequence (DNA): TGTGCCAGCGCAAAGGGACTAGCGGGAGTCCCCTCCTTGGAGCAGTTCTTC. The V call is TRBV3-1, the J call TRBJ2-1; 14 bases are shared with TRBD2. V lost 8 bases and J lost 10; bases outside the gene matches: 16. The CDR3 covers 17 residues. The germline V gene encodes CDR1 LGHDT and CDR2 YNNKEL (reference sequence).

The gene calls are TRBV29-1 and TRBJ2-7, with 9 bases aligning to TRBD1. V shed 7 bases and J 5 bases; nucleotides not matched to a gene: 6. Germline V gene sequence: CDR1 SQVTM, CDR2 ANQGSEA. The CDR3 totals 12 residues. CDR3 nucleotides: TGCAGCGCCGGGACAGGGTCCCACGAGCAGTACTTC. Its translation is CSAGTGSHEQYF.

The J gene is TRBJ1-4, the V gene TRBV29-1; 11 nucleotides agree with TRBD1. J was trimmed by 2 bases and V by 6 bases; bases with no gene match: 2. This CDR3 comprises 14 residues. CDR1 is SQVTM and CDR2 is ANQGSEA in the germline V gene. This CDR3 reads CSVRTGGTNEKLFF. The CDR3 DNA sequence: TGCAGCGTCAGGACAGGGGGCACTAATGAAAAACTGTTTTTT.

The sample holds many counts of this clonotype. J is TRBJ2-1 and V is TRBV28; 7 bases agree with TRBD2. The germline V gene encodes CDR1 MDHEN and CDR2 SYDVKM. CDR3 length equals 16 residues. V shed 3 bases and J 7 bases; nucleotides not matched to a gene: 12. CDR3 loop: CASSFILARVGNEQFF. CDR3 sequence (DNA): TGTGCCAGCAGTTTTATACTAGCGCGAGTCGGGAATGAGCAGTTCTTC.

This clonotype was detected many times. The rearrangement joins TRBV30 to TRBJ1-2; D unresolved. Trimming cost V 5 bases and J 0 bases, with 13 bases left between them. CDR3 length: 14 residues. Germline lookup yields CDR1 GTSNPN and CDR2 SVGIG (reference sequence). CDR3 DNA sequence: TGTGCCTGGCTTACCGGGTTAGCTAACTATGGCTACACCTTC. This sequence encodes CAWLTGLANYGYTF.

At least ten counts were recorded for this clonotype. The chain recombines TRBV11-1 with TRBJ2-7, with TRBD2 matching 11 bases. CDR3 length: 17 amino acids. Germline CDR1 SGHAT, CDR2 FQDESV (reference sequence). V lost 1 base to trimming and J lost 2 bases; unmatched junction nucleotides: 7. The CDR3 loop is CASSLVNPLAGAYEQYF. In DNA form, the CDR3 reads TGTGCCAGCAGCTTAGTGAACCCACTAGCGGGAGCCTACGAGCAGTACTTC.

The chain joins TRBV5-1 to TRBJ2-5; D uncertain. Trimming cost V 0 bases and J 2 bases, with 8 bases left between them. This CDR3 region has 14 residues. The germline gives CDR1 SGHRS, CDR2 YFSETQ. CDR3 amino acids: CASSLAWGQETQYF. CDR3 DNA sequence: TGCGCCAGCAGCTTGGCCTGGGGACAAGAGACCCAGTACTTC. The full variable domain, its missing parts supplied by reference TRBV5-1 and TRBJ2-5, is KAGVTQTPRYLIKTRGQQVTLSCSPISGHRSVSWYQQTPGQGLQFLFEYFSETQRNKGNFPGRFSGRQFSNSRSEMNVSTLELGDSALYLCASSLAWGQETQYFGPGTRLLVL.

This clonotype was recorded at least ten times. The rearrangement links TRBV3-1 to TRBJ2-3; the D call may be TRBD1 or TRBD2 (5 bases each). Trimming shortened V by 1 base and J by 0 bases, and 8 bases separated the two germline ends. The CDR3 is 15 amino acids. CDR1 LGHDT and CDR2 YNNKEL come from the germline V gene (reference sequence). Here the CDR3 DNA reads TGTGCCAGCAGCCAAGGGGGCGGGAGCACAGATACGCAGTATTTT. It yields the protein CASSQGGGSTDTQYF.

This clonotype occurred many times. The chain is built from TRBV2 and TRBJ1-6; TRBD1 might be the D (6 bases). This CDR3 has 15 residues. Trimming took 1 base from V and 7 from J, leaving 11 bases between them. The germline gives CDR1 SNHLY, CDR2 FYNNEI. The CDR3 nucleotides read TGTGCCAGCAGTGAAGTATGGGGGGGCAATTCACCCCTCCACTTT. Translated: CASSEVWGGNSPLHF. The full variable domain, completed using reference TRBV2 and TRBJ1-6, is EPEVTQTPSHQVTQMGQEVILRCVPISNHLYFYWYRQILGQKVEFLVSFYNNEISEKSEIFDDQFSVERPDGSNFTLKIRSTKLEDSAMYFCASSEVWGGNSPLHFGNGTRLTVT.

This clonotype was counted ten times or more. The rearrangement links TRBV5-1 to TRBJ2-2; no firm D call. From germline, CDR1 is SGHRS and CDR2 YFSETQ. Trimming left V 4 bases short and J 1 base short, with 11 bases between. The CDR3 is made up of 15 amino acids. CDR3 DNA sequence: TGCGCCAGCAGCACTGCCGGCCGGAACACCGGGGAGCTGTTTTTT. It codes for CASSTAGRNTGELFF. The full variable domain, in which reference TRBV5-1 and TRBJ2-2 provide the parts outside the CDR3, is KAGVTQTPRYLIKTRGQQVTLSCSPISGHRSVSWYQQTPGQGLQFLFEYFSETQRNKGNFPGRFSGRQFSNSRSEMNVSTLELGDSALYLCASSTAGRNTGELFFGEGSRLTVL.

As regards this clonotype: A much more abundant neighbour one base away suggests this may be a read error. The V gene is TRBV28, the J gene TRBJ2-7; 15 nucleotides agree with TRBD2. The CDR3 spans 18 residues. In germline, CDR1 is MDHEN, CDR2 SYDVKM. V dropped 3 bases and J dropped 0; count of bases not matched to a gene: 6. Written as DNA, the CDR3 is TGTGCCAGCAGTTTTGGGACTAGCGGGAGGATGCTCTCCTACGAGCAGTACTTC. Translated: CASSFGTSGRMLSYEQYF.

V is TRBV6-2 or TRBV6-3 and J is TRBJ2-3; 8 nucleotides agree with TRBD2. Trimming took 3 bases from V and 5 from J; bases not matched to a gene: 7. This CDR3 has 15 amino acids. The germline CDR1 and CDR2 sequences are MNHEY and SVGEGT. CDR3 in amino acids: CASSYGAGGGDTQYF. As DNA, the CDR3 is TGTGCCAGCAGTTATGGGGCGGGAGGCGGAGATACGCAGTATTTT.

The table lists this clonotype with many counts. The chain couples TRBV20-1 to TRBJ2-7, with 7 bases that match TRBD1. J lost 2 bases, V lost 4 bases, and 5 bases had no gene match. There are 13 residues in the CDR3. CDR1 and CDR2 from the germline V gene are DFQATT and SNEGSKA (reference sequence). CDR3 coding DNA: TGCAGTGCTAACGACAGGGACGCCTACGAGCAGTACTTC. The encoded protein is CSANDRDAYEQYF.

This clonotype was counted ten times or more. V usage is TRBV20-1 and J usage is TRBJ1-2; 8 bases agree with TRBD1. The V gene end was trimmed by 3 bases and the J gene end by 3 bases; junction bases not matched to a gene: 6. The CDR3 consists of 14 residues. CDR1 DFQATT and CDR2 SNEGSKA come from the germline V gene (reference sequence). DNA of the CDR3: TGCAGTGCTAGGACAGGGGAATGGGACTATGGCTACACCTTC. It yields the protein CSARTGEWDYGYTF.

This clonotype appeared a few times. The chain has TRBV6-2 or TRBV6-3 and TRBJ1-6; D is unclear. The germline V and J ends were trimmed by 9 bases and 0 bases, with 21 bases remaining between them. Germline CDR1 reads MNHEY; CDR2 reads SVGEGT. This CDR3 has 18 amino acids. The DNA for the CDR3 is TGTGCCAGATTTCGACGAAGGGTCCGAAGCTCCTATAATTCACCCCTCCACTTT. Its protein product is CARFRRRVRSSYNSPLHF.

The table lists this clonotype with many counts. The chain recombines TRBV7-9 with TRBJ2-1, with 13 bases matching TRBD2. Germline CDR1 reads SEHNR; CDR2 reads FQNEAQ (reference sequence). The CDR3 spans 18 residues. The junction had 11 bases not matched to a gene; V was cut back by 5 bases and J by 4 bases. CDR3 sequence (DNA): TGTGCCAGCAGCCCAAGGAGCCCGACTAGCGGGAGGTACAATGAGCAGTTCTTC. Amino acid sequence: CASSPRSPTSGRYNEQFF.

V gene TRBV30 combines with J gene TRBJ2-7; 9 nucleotides agree with TRBD1. In germline, CDR1 is GTSNPN, CDR2 SVGIG (reference sequence). The CDR3 totals 15 residues. With 0 bases clipped from V and 2 bases from J, the junction kept 5 bases outside the gene matches. The CDR3 nucleotides are TGTGCCTGGAGTGTAGGGACAGGGACCCCCTACGAGCAGTACTTC. Residues: CAWSVGTGTPYEQYF.

The table lists this clonotype with a few counts. The chain couples TRBV19 to TRBJ1-1; TRBD1 is a possible D gene (6 bases). Germline values: CDR1 LNHDA, CDR2 SQIVND (reference sequence). CDR3 length: 16 amino acids. V was trimmed by 7 bases and J by 1 base, leaving 19 bases between them. The CDR3 is CASISAGARGNTEAFF. Here the CDR3 DNA reads TGTGCCAGTATCTCCGCGGGGGCGCGGGGGAACACTGAAGCTTTCTTT.

This clonotype appeared many times. This chain joins TRBV12-3 or TRBV12-4 and TRBJ1-5, with TRBD1 as a possible D gene (5 bases). The CDR3 runs 17 residues. Trimming took off 1 base at V and 2 bases at J, with 15 bases between the two ends. CDR3 loop: CASSLVVLGVRNQPQHF. The CDR3 coding sequence is TGTGCCAGCAGTTTAGTGGTGTTGGGGGTGCGCAATCAGCCCCAGCATTTT.